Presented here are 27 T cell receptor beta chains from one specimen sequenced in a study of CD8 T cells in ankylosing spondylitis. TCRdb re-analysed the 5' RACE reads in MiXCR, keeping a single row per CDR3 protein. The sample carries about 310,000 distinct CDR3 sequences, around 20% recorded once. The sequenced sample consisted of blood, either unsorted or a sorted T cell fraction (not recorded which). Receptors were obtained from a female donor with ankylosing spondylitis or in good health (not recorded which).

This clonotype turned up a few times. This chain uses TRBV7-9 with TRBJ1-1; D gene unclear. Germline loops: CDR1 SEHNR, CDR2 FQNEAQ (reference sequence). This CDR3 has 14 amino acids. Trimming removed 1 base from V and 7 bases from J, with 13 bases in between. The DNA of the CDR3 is TGTGCCAGCAGCTTAGTAGGGTTGTCGCTTGAAGCTTTCTTT. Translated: CASSLVGLSLEAFF.

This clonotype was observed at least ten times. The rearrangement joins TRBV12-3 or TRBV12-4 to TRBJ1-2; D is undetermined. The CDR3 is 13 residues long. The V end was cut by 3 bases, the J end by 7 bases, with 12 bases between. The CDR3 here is CASSFVGNGGYTF. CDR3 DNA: TGTGCCAGCAGTTTTGTCGGGAACGGTGGCTACACCTTC.

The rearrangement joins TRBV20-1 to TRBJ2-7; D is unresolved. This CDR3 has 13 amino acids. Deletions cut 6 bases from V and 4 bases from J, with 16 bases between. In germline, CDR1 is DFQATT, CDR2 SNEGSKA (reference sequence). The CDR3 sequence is CSARWAGRYEQYF. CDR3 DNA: TGCAGTGCCAGGTGGGCCGGGCGGTACGAGCAGTACTTC.

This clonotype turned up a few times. The CDR3 DNA reads as TGCAGCGTTATTGGCAGGAAACAAGAGACCCAGTACTTC. Translation: CSVIGRKQETQYF. The genes are TRBV29-1 and TRBJ2-5; D call uncertain. Trimming stripped 5 bases from V and 2 bases from J, with 12 bases between. The CDR3 is 13 residues long. The germline V gene encodes CDR1 SQVTM and CDR2 ANQGSEA.

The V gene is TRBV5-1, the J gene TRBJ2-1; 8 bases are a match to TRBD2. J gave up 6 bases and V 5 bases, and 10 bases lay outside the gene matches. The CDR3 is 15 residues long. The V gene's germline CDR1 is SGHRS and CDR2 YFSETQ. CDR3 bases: TGCGCCAGCAGACCTAGCGGGTCAAATGCCAATGAGCAGTTCTTC. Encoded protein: CASRPSGSNANEQFF.

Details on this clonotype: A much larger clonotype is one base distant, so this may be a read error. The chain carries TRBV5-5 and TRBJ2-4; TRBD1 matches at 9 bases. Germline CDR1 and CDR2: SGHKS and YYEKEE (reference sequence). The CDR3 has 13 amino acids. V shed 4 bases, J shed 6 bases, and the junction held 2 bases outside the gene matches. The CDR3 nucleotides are TGTGCCAGCAGCCGGACAGGGGCAAACATTCAGTACTTC. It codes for CASSRTGANIQYF. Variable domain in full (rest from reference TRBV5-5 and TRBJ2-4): DAGVTQSPTHLIKTRGQQVTLRCSPISGHKSVSWYQQVLGQGPQFIFQYYEKEERGRGNFPDRFSARQFPNYSSELNVNALLLGDSALYLCASSRTGANIQYFGAGTRLSVL.

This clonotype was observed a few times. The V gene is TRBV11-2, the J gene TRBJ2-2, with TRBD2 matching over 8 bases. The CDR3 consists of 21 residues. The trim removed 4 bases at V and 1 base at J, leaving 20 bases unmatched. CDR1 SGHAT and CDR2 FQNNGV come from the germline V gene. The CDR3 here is CASSYPSRGGSGILNTGELFF. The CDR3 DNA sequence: TGTGCCAGCAGCTATCCTTCCAGGGGCGGTAGCGGGATCCTGAACACCGGGGAGCTGTTTTTT.

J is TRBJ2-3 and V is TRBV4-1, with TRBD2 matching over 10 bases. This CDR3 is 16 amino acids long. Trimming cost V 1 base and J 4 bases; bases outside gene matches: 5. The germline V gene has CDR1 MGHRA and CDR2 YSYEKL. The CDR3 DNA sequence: TGCGCCAGCAGCCAAGCTAGCGGGAGTTTGTCAGATACGCAGTATTTT. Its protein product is CASSQASGSLSDTQYF.

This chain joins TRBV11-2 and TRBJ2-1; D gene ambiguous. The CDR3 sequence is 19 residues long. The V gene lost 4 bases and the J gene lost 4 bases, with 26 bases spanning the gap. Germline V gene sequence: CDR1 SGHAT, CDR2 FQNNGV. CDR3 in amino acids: CASSSGPLRARIHYNEQFF. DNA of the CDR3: TGTGCCAGCAGCTCCGGACCTCTCCGGGCCAGAATTCATTACAATGAGCAGTTCTTC.

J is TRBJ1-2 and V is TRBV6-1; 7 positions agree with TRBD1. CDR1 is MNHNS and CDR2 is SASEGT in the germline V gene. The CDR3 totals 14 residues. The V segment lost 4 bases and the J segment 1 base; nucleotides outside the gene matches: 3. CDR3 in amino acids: CASSATGINYGYTF. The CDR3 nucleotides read TGTGCCAGCAGTGCGACAGGGATTAACTATGGCTACACCTTC.

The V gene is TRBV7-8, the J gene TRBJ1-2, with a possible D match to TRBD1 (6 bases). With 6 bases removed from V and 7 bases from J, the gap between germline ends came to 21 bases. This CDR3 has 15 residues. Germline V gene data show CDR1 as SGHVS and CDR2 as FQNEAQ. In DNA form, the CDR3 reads TGTGCCAGCAGAGGGGGGTGGGCCGTTAATTCTGGCTACACCTTC. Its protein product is CASRGGWAVNSGYTF.

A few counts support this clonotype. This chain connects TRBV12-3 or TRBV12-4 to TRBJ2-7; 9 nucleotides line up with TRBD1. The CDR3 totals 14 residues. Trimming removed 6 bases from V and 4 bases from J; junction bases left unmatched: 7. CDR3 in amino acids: CASSAGTGKYEQYF. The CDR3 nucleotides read TGTGCCAGCAGCGCCGGGACAGGGAAGTACGAGCAGTACTTC.

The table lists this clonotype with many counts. The DNA of the CDR3 is TGTGCCAGCAGCCACGCCACCATGGCTGGGGCCGGGGAGCTGTTTTTT. It codes for CASSHATMAGAGELFF. The V and J genes are TRBV3-1 and TRBJ2-2; D uncertain. CDR1 is LGHDT and CDR2 is YNNKEL in the germline V gene (reference sequence). Trimming removed 3 bases at V and 6 bases at J, with 17 bases between. The CDR3 is 16 residues long.

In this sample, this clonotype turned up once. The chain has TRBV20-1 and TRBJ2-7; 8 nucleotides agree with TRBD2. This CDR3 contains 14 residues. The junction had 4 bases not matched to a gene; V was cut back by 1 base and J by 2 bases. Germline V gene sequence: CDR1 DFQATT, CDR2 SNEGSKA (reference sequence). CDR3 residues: CSARVLLAAYEQYF. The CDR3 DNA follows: TGCAGTGCTAGAGTACTACTAGCGGCCTACGAGCAGTACTTC.

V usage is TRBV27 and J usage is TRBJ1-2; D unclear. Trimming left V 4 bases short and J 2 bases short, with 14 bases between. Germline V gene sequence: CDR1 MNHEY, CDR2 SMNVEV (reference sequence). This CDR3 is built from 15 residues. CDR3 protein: CASSSPHSANYGYTF. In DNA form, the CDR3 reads TGTGCCAGCAGTTCCCCGCACTCCGCCAACTATGGCTACACCTTC.

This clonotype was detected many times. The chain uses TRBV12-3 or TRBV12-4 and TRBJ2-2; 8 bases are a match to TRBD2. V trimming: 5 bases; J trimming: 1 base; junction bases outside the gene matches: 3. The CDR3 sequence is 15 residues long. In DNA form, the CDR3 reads TGTGCCAGCAGTCGGACTAGCTGGAACACCGGGGAGCTGTTTTTT. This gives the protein CASSRTSWNTGELFF.

CDR3 nucleotides: TGTGCCAGCAGCTCCCCTGGGGTTAAGGCGGGAGTCCTCCCCGGGGAGCTGTTTTTT. This encodes CASSSPGVKAGVLPGELFF. This chain links TRBV11-2 with TRBJ2-2, with 7 positions matching TRBD2. The CDR3 runs 19 residues. Germline V lookup: CDR1 SGHAT, CDR2 FQNNGV. J gave up 6 bases and V 4 bases, and 20 bases lay outside the gene matches. Supplemented by reference TRBV11-2 and TRBJ2-2, the full variable domain reads EAGVAQSPRYKIIEKRQSVAFWCNPISGHATLYWYQQILGQGPKLLIQFQNNGVVDDSQLPKDRFSAERLKGVDSTLKIQPAKLEDSAVYLCASSSPGVKAGVLPGELFFGEGSRLTVL.

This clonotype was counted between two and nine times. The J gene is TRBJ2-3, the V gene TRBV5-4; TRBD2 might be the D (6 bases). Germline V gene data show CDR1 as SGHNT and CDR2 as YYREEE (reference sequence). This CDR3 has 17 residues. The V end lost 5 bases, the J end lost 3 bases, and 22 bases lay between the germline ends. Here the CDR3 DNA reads TGTGCCAGCAGTAGCGCGGGACTGTCTTATCGGACAGATACGCAGTATTTT. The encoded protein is CASSSAGLSYRTDTQYF. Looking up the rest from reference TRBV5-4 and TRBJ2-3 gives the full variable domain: ETGVTQSPTHLIKTRGQQVTLRCSSQSGHNTVSWYQQALGQGPQFIFQYYREEENGRGNFPPRFSGLQFPNYSSELNVNALELDDSALYLCASSSAGLSYRTDTQYFGPGTRLTVL.

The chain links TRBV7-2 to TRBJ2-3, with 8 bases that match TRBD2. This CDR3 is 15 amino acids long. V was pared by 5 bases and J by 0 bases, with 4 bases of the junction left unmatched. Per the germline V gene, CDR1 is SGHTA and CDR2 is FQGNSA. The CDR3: CASSDSGTSTDTQYF. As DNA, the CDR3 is TGTGCCAGCAGCGATAGCGGGACTAGCACAGATACGCAGTATTTT.

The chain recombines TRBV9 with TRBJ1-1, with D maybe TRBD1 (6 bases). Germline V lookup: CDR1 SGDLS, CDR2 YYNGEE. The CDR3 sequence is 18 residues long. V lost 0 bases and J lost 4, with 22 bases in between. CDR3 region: CASSVATERVRGSTEAFF. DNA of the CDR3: TGTGCCAGCAGCGTAGCTACGGAAAGAGTCAGGGGCAGCACTGAAGCTTTCTTT.

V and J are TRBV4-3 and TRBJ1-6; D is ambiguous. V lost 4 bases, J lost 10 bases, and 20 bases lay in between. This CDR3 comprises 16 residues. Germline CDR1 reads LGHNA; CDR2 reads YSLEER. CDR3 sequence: CASSPGWALAGSPLHF. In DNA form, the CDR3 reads TGCGCCAGCAGCCCCGGGTGGGCGCTAGCGGGGTCACCCCTCCACTTT.

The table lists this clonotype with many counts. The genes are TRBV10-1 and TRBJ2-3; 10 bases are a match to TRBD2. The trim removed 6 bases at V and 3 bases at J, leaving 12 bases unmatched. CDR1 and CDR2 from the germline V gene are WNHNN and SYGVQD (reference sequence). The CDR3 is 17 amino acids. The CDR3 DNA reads TGCGCCAGCAGGGACAGGAAGCGGGAGGGGTGGACAGATACGCAGTATTTT. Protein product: CASRDRKREGWTDTQYF.

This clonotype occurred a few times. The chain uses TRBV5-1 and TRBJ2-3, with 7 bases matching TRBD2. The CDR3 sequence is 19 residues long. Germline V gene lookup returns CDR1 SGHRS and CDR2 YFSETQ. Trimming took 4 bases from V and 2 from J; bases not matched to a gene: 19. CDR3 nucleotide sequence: TGCGCCAGCAGCCTGCCCCGGGCGGGAGATGGGAGGAACACAGATACGCAGTATTTT. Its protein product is CASSLPRAGDGRNTDTQYF.

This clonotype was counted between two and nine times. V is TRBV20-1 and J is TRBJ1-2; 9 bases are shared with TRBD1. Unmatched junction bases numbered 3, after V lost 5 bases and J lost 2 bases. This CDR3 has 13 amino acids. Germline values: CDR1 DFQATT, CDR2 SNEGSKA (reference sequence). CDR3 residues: CSAPQGANYGYTF. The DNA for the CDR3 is TGCAGTGCTCCACAGGGGGCGAACTATGGCTACACCTTC.

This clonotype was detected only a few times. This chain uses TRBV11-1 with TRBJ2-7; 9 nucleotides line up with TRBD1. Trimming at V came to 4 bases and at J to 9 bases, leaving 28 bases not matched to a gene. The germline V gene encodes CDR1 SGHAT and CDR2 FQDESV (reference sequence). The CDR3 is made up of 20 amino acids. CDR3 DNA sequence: TGTGCCAGCAGCTCGGGGAGGCTCAACAGGGGGCGAAAGGGAGGGAGCCGGCAGTACTTC. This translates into CASSSGRLNRGRKGGSRQYF.

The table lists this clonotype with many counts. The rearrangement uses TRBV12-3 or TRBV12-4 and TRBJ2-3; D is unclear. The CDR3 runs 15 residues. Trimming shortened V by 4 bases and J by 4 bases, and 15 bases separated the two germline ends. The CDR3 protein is CASSSVGVGSDTQYF. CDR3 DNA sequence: TGTGCCAGCAGTTCCGTCGGTGTCGGGTCAGATACGCAGTATTTT.

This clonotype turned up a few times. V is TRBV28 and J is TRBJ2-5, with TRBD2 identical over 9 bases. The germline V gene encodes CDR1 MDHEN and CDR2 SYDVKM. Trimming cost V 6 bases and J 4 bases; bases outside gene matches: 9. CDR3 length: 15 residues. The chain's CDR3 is CASRRRLAGRETQYF. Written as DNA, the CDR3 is TGTGCCAGCAGGCGCCGGCTAGCGGGGAGAGAGACCCAGTACTTC.